This TCR beta chain was found in a study of T cell responses to AZD1222 COVID-19 vaccine. Study-level findings and limits: Spike-specific TCR breadth and depth both grew after two AZD1222 doses. A mostly white British donor set with more females was recruited, and clonal diversity was possibly underestimated.

Trimming stripped 1 base from V and 3 bases from J, with 10 bases between. CDR3 length: 14 residues. Germline loops: CDR1 SGHTA, CDR2 FQGNSA. Using immunoSEQ multiplex PCR, the repertoire was profiled, and TCRdb retains in-frame clones only, with some absent. The data hold roughly 120,000 clones, with around 90% observed a single time. A word on this clone: Its specificity is not known.

The sequencing here drew on peripheral blood, taken on day 0 of AZD1222 vaccination. This chain joins TRBV7-2 and TRBJ2-7; D remains unclear. The clonotype was recovered from an adult in good health. Here the CDR3 DNA reads TGTGCCAGCAGCTTAGACCGGACCGTCTACGAGCAGTACTTC. This sequence encodes CASSLDRTVYEQYF.